This entry is about one T cell receptor beta chain. This clonotype was seen more than once but under ten times. This clone's antigen is unknown. No base qualities exist here, and no much larger clone lies one base off it. The donors were under 40 Caucasian individuals from Russia, aged 6 to 90 years, who were systemically healthy. Each donor gave 8 to 10 milliliters of peripheral blood, drawn into EDTA-treated Vacutainer tubes. Ficoll-Paque density-gradient centrifugation was used to isolate PBMCs, with at least 6 million obtained per sample. Trizol reagent was used to extract total RNA from the PBMCs, yielding at least 5 micrograms per sample. Naive CD45RAhigh/CD27high T cell percentages were measured by flow cytometry on a PBMC aliquot from every donor. Library construction relied on 5' RACE. Sequenced on an Illumina HiSeq 2500. A second PCR of about 6 to 12 cycles was run with a J-beta primer mix and a sample-barcoded 5' primer. Each TCR beta cDNA molecule received a unique molecular identifier from a template-switch 5' adaptor carrying 12 random nucleotides. At least 3 million CDR3-containing paired-end reads were obtained from each sample. First-strand cDNA was synthesized from all RNA with the Mint cDNA synthesis kit, primed by a TRBC-specific oligonucleotide. Following uracil-DNA glycosylase treatment, all cDNA underwent a first 18-cycle PCR with the universal primers M1SS and BC2_uni_R. The source study handled its data this way. Each sample was normalized by randomly selecting 1 million high-quality reads, each carrying a distinct molecular identifier. Reads sharing molecular identifiers were discarded rather than binned into consensus sequences. MiTCR, set to a Q25 quality threshold and the strictest error-elimination algorithm, was used for CDR3 identification, clonotype clustering and error correction. A nonparametric unseen species model with Euler transformation was used to estimate a lower bound on total TCR beta diversity. TCRdb applied fastp at Q25 and MiXCR to the public reads, then kept only in-frame beta chains. When rows share a CDR3 protein, they turn into one entry using the most common DNA and genes. The V and J calls were determined by TCRdb, not by the authors. This sample is represented by 1.2 million to 1.5 million distinct CDR3 sequences; 42% of them were singletons. The ten most abundant clones make up 6.5% to 10% of the sample.

The data are from a study of blood T cells in healthy people across ages (dated by TCRdb to the mid-2010s). Concerning the study at large: In model experiments, roughly one uniquely barcoded TCR beta cDNA molecule per two T cells was captured by template switching. The donors were split into four age groups: young (average about 15 years), middle-aged (about 40), aged (over 55) and long-lived (approximately 80). To track age-related changes in TCR beta repertoire diversity, the study relied on deep sequencing normalized with unique cDNA molecular identifiers. To avoid experimental bias, donors of different ages were randomly spread across the sequencing lanes. Two additional independent replicas of 1 million unique cDNA reads from the same blood draw were analyzed for two donors (one aged 18 to 30 and one aged 80 or older). Study-level results and caveats: Observed TCR beta diversity per million T cells fell roughly linearly with age, and a significant reduction was already apparent by age roughly 41. Conclusive comparison of naive and antigen-experienced compartments was prevented by the profiling of bulk unsorted PBMCs. The percentage of naive T cells measured by flow cytometry correlated strongly with observed TCR beta diversity. Because donor CMV infection status was unknown, age-related changes in expanded clonotypes were potentially confounded. Estimates of total diversity based on one million sequenced T cells were considered lower bounds and underestimates. The long-lived group showed more naive CD4+ T cells, fewer expanded clones and increased TCR diversity than the aged group, suggesting age selection.

Sequenced material: blood. This TCR derives from a woman younger than 35 in good health.

The CDR3 region reads CASSLVGGGVYGYTF. The nucleotide sequence reads as follows: TGTGCCAGCAGCTTAGTGGGTGGCGGGGTCTATGGCTACACCTTC. The chain is assembled from TRBV7-2 and TRBJ1-2, with the D gene not confidently named. CDR1 and CDR2 were assigned from the germline V gene as SGHTA and FQGNSA. From cysteine to phenylalanine, the CDR3 is 15 amino acids long. Only CDR3 DNA remains: 45 bases, in frame from the first base. V sheds 1 base and J sheds 4 bases, leaving 13 bases between their ends.